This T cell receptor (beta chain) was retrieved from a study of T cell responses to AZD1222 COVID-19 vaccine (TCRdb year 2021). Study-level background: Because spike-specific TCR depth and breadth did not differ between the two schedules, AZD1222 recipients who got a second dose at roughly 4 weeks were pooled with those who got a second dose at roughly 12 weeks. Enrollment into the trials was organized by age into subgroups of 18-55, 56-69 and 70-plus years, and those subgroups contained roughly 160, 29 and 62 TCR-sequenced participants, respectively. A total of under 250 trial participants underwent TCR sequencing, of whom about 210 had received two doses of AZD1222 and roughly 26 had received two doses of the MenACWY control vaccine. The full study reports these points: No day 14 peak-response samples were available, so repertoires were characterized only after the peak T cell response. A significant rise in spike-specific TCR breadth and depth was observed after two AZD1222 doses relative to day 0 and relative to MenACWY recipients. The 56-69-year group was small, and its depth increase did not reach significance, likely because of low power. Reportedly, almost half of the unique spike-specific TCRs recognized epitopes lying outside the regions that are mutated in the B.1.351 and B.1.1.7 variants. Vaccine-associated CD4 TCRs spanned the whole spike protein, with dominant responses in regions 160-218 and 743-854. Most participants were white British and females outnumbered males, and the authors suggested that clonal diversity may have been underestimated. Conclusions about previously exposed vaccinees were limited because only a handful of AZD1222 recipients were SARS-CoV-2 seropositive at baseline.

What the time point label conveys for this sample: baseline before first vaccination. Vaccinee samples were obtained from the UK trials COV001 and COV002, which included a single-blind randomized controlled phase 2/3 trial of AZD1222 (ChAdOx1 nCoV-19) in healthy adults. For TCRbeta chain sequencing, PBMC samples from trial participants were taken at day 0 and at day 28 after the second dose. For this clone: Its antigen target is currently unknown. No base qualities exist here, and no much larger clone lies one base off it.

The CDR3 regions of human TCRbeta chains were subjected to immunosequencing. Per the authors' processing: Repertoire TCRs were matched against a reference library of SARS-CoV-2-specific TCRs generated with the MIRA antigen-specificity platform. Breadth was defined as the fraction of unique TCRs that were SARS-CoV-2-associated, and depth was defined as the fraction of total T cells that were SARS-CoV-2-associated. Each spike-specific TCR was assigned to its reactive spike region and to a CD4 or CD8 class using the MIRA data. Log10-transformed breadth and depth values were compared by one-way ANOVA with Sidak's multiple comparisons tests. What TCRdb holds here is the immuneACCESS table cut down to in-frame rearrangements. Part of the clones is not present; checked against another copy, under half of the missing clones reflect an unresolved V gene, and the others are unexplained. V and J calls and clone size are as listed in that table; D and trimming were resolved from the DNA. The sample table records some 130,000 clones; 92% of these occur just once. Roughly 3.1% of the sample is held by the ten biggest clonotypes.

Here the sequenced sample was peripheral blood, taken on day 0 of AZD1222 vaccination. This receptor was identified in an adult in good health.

The CDR3 corresponds to CASSIGGPWTEAFF. The DNA reads as follows: TGTGCCAGTAGTATAGGGGGGCCCTGGACTGAAGCTTTCTTT. The V gene is TRBV19 and the J gene is TRBJ1-1, with TRBD1 as a weak D call on 6 bases. V is clipped by 1 base and J by 5 bases, and the sequence between their germline boundaries is 11 bases long. CDR1 and CDR2 are read off the germline V gene (reference sequence) as LNHDA and SQIVND. The CDR3 sequence holds 14 residues, the cysteine and phenylalanine included. CDR3 DNA only is kept here, 42 bases in frame from base 1.